This T cell receptor beta chain was recovered during a study of T cell repertoires in cytomegalovirus infection. Study-wide findings and caveats: Cumulative public TCR beta family frequency identified carriers of CMV plus the relevant HLA.

The CDR3 contains 14 residues. Germline assignment: CDR1 LNHDA and CDR2 SQIVND (reference sequence). Germline trimming cut 7 bases from V and 6 bases from J; bases unmatched to any gene: 7. As concerns this clonotype: Its antigen remains unknown.

One entry per CDR3 protein results from TCRdb running MiXCR on the reads. The data show approximately 700,000 distinct CDR3 sequences, about a third seen once. Sample: PBMCs. The clonotype originates from a human donor in good health (CMV status not recorded). Some clones in this sample may be carry-over from other donors' samples. This sequence joins TRBV19 and TRBJ2-1, with 9 bases identical to TRBD2. The CDR3 DNA is TGTGCCAGTACCTGGGGCGGGAGGGCCAATGAGCAGTTCTTC. Encoded protein: CASTWGGRANEQFF.